Here is one T cell receptor (beta chain) with its context. Random hexamers were used to reverse transcribe the RNA input (about 0.5 to 1 ug). TCRdb re-called the immunoSEQ multiplex PCR reads with MiXCR, one entry per CDR3 protein. Of approximately 180,000 distinct CDR3 sequences listed, 90% to 95% are singletons. The data belong to a study of CD8 T cells in Susac syndrome. Germline V gene sequence: CDR1 MGHRA, CDR2 YSYEKL. The CDR3 contains 17 residues. V was trimmed by 4 bases and J by 7 bases, leaving 22 bases between them. This chain connects TRBV4-1 to TRBJ2-2; D may match TRBD1 or TRBD2 (6 bases each). Sequencing input: CD4+ T cells from PBMCs. The sequence was collected from a human donor with Susac syndrome. This CDR3 is CASSPFPPRGRSGELFF. CDR3 DNA sequence: TGCGCCAGCAGCCCTTTCCCTCCCCGGGGGCGCAGCGGGGAGCTGTTTTTT.